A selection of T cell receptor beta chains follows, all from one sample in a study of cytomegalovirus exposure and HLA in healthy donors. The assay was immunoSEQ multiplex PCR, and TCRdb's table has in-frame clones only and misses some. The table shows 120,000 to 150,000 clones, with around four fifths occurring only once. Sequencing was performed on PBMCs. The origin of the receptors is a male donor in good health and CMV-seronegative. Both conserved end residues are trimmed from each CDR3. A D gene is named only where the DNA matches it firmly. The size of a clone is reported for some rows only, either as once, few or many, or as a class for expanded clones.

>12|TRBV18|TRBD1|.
ASSSGQGQETQY
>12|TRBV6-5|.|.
ASSADGGTDTQY
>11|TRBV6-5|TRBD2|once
ASSYGGVGELF
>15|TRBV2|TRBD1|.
ASSPGTGGPTGYEQY
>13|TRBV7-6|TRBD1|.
ASTDGQGAFYEQY
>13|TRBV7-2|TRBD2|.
ASSDTGTRGYEQY
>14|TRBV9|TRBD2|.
ASSVALAGGSETQY
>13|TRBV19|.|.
ASSIPPTGNTEAF
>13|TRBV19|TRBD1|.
ASSAGQGAGGELF
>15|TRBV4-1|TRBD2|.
ASSLTSGAGVAETQY
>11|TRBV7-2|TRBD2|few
ASSFGGSYEQY
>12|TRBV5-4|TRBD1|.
ASSLGDREEKLF
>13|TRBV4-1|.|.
ASSQDRLRPTEAF
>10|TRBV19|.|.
ASSIGGPEQY
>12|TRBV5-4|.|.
ASSFYGGTDTQY
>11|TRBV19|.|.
ASSIVTSSEQF
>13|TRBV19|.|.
ASLPGGTANEKLF
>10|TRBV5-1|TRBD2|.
ASSLAGGEQF
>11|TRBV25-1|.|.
ASSLQGGNTIY
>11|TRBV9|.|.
ASSVTGLRGYT
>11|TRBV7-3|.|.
ASSFSDSEGQF
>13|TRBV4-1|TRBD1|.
ASSLDRGLNTEAF
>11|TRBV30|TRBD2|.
AYGGSAADTQY
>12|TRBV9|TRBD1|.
ASSDRDRGYEQY
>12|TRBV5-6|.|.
ASSLAAGGVAEY
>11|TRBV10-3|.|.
AISESPNYEQY
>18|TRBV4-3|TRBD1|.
ASSQAPDRGPSSRTGELF
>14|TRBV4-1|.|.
ASSQESQAAAYSYT
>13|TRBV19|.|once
ASSLQGEVSETQY
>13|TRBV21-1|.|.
ASSKAFQGTGEAF
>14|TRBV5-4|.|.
ASSQVVRDPNYGYT
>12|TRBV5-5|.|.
ASSLVGSSYEQY
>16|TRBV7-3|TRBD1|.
ASSPPGTGNGGNQPQH
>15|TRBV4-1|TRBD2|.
ASSQEGLAGESDTQY
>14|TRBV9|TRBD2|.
ASSPPSGGMVGTQY
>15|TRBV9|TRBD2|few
ASSVGLGGPNDSEQF
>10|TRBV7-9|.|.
ASSLVQDEQY
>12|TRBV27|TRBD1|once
ASSWGQGPDTQY
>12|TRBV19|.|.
ASSTRTALEPQH
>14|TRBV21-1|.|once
ASSKRAGGASYGYT
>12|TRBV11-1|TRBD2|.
ASSFASGQETQY
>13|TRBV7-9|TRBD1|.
ASSLLGGRDSEAF
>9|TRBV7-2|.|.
ASSQKETQY
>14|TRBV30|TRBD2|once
AWNMGLAGVGETQY
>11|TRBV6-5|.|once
ASRVRGITEAF
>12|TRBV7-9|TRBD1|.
ASSPTGGIHEQY
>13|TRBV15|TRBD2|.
ATSRTSGLTDTQY
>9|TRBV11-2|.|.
ASSLDLGQY
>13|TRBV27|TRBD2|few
ASSFKASGGYEQY
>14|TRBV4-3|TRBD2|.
ASSQDGSGVYNEQF
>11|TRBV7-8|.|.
ASSFEGPDTQY
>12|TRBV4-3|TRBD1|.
ASSQVGTGVEQY
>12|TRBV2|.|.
ASRTRDSLHEQY
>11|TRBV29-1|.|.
SVLTGHDYGYT
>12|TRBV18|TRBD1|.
ASSPTGMGTEAF
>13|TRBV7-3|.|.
ASSSNRENTGELF
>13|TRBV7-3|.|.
ASSRGGQGFNEQY
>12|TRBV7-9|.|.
ASSLGGSEYEQY
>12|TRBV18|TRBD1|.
ASSDGTGALEAF